This T cell receptor beta chain was obtained from a study of response to subunit inactivated influenza vaccine. MiXCR was run by TCRdb on the RT-PCR reads, yielding one entry per CDR3 protein. The data show hundreds of thousands of distinct CDR3 sequences, around 15% seen once. This specimen was PBMCs from blood, taken approximately 15 days before vaccination. The receptor was derived from a middle-aged man who received an inactivated influenza vaccine.

As DNA, the CDR3 is TGTGCCAGCAGTTTACGCCCGTCGAACACTGAAGCTTTCTTT. Translation gives CASSLRPSNTEAFF. This chain joins TRBV28 and TRBJ1-1; unclear D gene. The length of the CDR3 is 14 residues. Trimming removed 2 bases at V and 1 base at J, with 8 bases between. Germline values: CDR1 MDHEN, CDR2 SYDVKM. Complete variable domain (other parts from reference TRBV28 and TRBJ1-1): DVKVTQSSRYLVKRTGEKVFLECVQDMDHENMFWYRQDPGLGLRLIYFSYDVKMKEKGDIPEGYSVSREKKERFSLILESASTNQTSMYLCASSLRPSNTEAFFGQGTRLTVV.